This T cell receptor (beta chain) was sequenced in a study of blood T cell repertoires in COVID-19. Study details: Italy, Spain and the United States were the sources of the convalescent and acute COVID-19 samples. Sources were T cells, B-cell-depleted T cells, or PBMCs; the material itself was cDNA or gDNA.

Germline V gene lookup returns CDR1 SGHRS and CDR2 YFSETQ. CDR3 length: 16 amino acids. The V end was cut by 4 bases, the J end by 0 bases, with 16 bases between. As originally analysed: Quantification of nucleated cells was approximated via reference gene primer amplification. The data were produced by immunoSEQ multiplex PCR, yet TCRdb's version contains in-frame clones alone and is incomplete. V and J calls and clone size are those listed in that table; D and trimming were worked out from the DNA. The table shows some 530,000 clones, with 70% to 90% occurring only once. V and J are TRBV5-1 and TRBJ1-1, with D possibly being TRBD1 (5 bases). The clonotype originates from a human donor in a cohort sampled during active COVID-19. The sequencing input was peripheral blood. CDR3 loop: CASSIDRAQMNTEAFF. In DNA form, the CDR3 reads TGCGCCAGCAGCATCGACAGAGCCCAAATGAACACTGAAGCTTTCTTT. The full variable domain, in which reference TRBV5-1 and TRBJ1-1 provide the parts outside the CDR3, is KAGVTQTPRYLIKTRGQQVTLSCSPISGHRSVSWYQQTPGQGLQFLFEYFSETQRNKGNFPGRFSGRQFSNSRSEMNVSTLELGDSALYLCASSIDRAQMNTEAFFGQGTRLTVV.